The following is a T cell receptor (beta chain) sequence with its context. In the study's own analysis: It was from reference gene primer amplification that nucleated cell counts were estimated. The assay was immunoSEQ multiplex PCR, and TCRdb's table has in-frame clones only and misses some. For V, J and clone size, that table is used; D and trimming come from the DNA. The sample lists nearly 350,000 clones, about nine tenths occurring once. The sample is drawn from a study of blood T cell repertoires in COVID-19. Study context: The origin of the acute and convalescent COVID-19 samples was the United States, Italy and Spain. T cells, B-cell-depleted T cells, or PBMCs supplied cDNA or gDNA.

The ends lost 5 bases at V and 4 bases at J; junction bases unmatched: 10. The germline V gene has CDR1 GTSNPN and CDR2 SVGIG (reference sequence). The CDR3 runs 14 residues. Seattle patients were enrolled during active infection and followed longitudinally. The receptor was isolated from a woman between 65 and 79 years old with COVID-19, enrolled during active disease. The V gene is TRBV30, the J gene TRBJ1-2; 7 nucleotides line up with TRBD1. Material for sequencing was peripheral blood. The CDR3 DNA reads TGTGCCTGGGCGAGGACAGGATCTTTCTATGGCTACACCTTC. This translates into CAWARTGSFYGYTF.